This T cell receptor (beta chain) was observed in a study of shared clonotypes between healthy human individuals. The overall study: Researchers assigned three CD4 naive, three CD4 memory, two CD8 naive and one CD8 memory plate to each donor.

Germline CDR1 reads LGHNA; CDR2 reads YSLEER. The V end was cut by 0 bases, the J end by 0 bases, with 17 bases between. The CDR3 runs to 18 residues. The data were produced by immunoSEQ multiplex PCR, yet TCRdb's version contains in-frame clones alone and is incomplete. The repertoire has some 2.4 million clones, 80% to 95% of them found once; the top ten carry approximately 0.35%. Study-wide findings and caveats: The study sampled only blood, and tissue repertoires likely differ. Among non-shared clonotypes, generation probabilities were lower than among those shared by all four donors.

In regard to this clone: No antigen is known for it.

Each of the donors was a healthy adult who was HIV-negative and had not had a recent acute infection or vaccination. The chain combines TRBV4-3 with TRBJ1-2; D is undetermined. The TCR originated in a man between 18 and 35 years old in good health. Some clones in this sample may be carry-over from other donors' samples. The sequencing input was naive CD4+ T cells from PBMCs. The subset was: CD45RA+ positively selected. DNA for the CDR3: TGCGCCAGCAGCCAAGATAGGCGGCAGAATATGTCTAACTATGGCTACACCTTC. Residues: CASSQDRRQNMSNYGYTF.